The rows below give T cell receptor beta chains drawn from one sample of a study of a mutant IDH1 vaccine in newly diagnosed glioma. Their cognate antigens are unknown. Profiled with immunoSEQ multiplex PCR; TCRdb holds only in-frame clones, not every one. This sample has about 36,000 clones, with about four fifths found just once. This specimen consisted of PBMCs, obtained from a glioma patient whose treatment included an IDH1 peptide vaccine. The receptors come from a man between 50 and 59 years old with glioma. Both conserved end residues are trimmed from each CDR3. The D gene is left open where the match is weak.

V	J	D	CDR3
TRBV7-9	TRBJ2-1	.	ASSKGGLYNEQF
TRBV14	TRBJ2-1	.	ASSAYNEQF
TRBV5-6	TRBJ2-1	.	ASSFFTQGPYNEQF
TRBV27	TRBJ2-1	TRBD2	ASSLTSGGFIEQF
TRBV5-6	TRBJ2-7	TRBD2	ASSLTSGGYEQY
TRBV6-5	TRBJ1-1	.	ASASNTEAF
TRBV20-1	TRBJ2-4	.	SAREENIQY
TRBV27	TRBJ2-7	.	ASRLKRGGSYEQY
TRBV6-5	TRBJ2-7	TRBD1	ASRNHRGWIDEQY
TRBV11-2	TRBJ1-1	.	ASSLDPSGRTEAF
TRBV19	TRBJ1-1	.	ASSIGIGTEAF
TRBV21-1	TRBJ1-1	.	ASSNRTRAF
TRBV18	TRBJ1-1	.	ASSPPGPRKRTEAF
TRBV28	TRBJ2-5	TRBD1	ASRTTGGRETQY
TRBV19	TRBJ1-5	.	ASKGGFGYPGNQPQH
TRBV18	TRBJ2-7	.	ASSPPSRGPY
TRBV5-1	TRBJ2-6	.	ASSLISSGANVLT
TRBV7-2	TRBJ1-1	.	ASSLEGLTAEAF
TRBV27	TRBJ1-2	.	ASSVQGRGGYT
TRBV19	TRBJ2-7	.	ASSFGGSYEQY
TRBV7-3	TRBJ1-1	.	ASSVTLNTEAF
TRBV4-1	TRBJ2-7	TRBD2	ASKPGGGRDEQY
TRBV27	TRBJ2-7	.	ASSLIQGYEQY
TRBV15	TRBJ1-4	.	ATSTPGASGEKLF
TRBV5-6	TRBJ2-3	.	ASSSQQRYTDTQY
TRBV5-1	TRBJ2-1	.	ASSFRSGAPNEQF
TRBV7-2	TRBJ2-3	TRBD2	ASSPGGVQY